Listed here are 21 T cell receptor beta chains from one sample, sequenced in a study of beta chain features in type 1 diabetes. Sequencing targeted expressed TCRB transcripts, as all isolated RNA had been reverse transcribed. TCRdb keeps only in-frame clones here, not all; method: immunoSEQ multiplex PCR. The sample lists around 330,000 clones, roughly 11% occurring once. The sample consisted of naive CD4+ T cells from blood. These receptors were taken from a woman aged 25 to 39 in good health.

The V call is TRBV6-6, the J call TRBJ2-7; D is perhaps TRBD1 (6 bases). Trimming took off 6 bases at V and 2 bases at J, with 14 bases between the two ends. Germline V gene sequence: CDR1 MNHNY, CDR2 SVGAGI (reference sequence). This CDR3 contains 14 residues. The CDR3 region has the DNA TGTGCCAGCAGATCAGGACAGCCAGCCTACGAGCAGTACTTC. Encoded protein: CASRSGQPAYEQYF.

This clone came up a few times. The CDR3 here is CASSPLAGTGLTNTEAFF. CDR3 DNA: TGTGCCAGCTCACCACTGGCCGGGACAGGGTTGACAAACACTGAAGCTTTCTTT. The chain joins TRBV18 to TRBJ1-1, with 9 bases lining up with TRBD1. The J segment lost 2 bases and the V segment lost 1 base, leaving 11 bases of the junction unmatched. The length of the CDR3 is 18 residues. Germline-derived CDR1 and CDR2 are KGHSH and LQKENI.

A single count supports this clone. V gene TRBV4-1 combines with J gene TRBJ2-7, with 7 bases aligning to TRBD2. CDR3 length: 16 amino acids. Germline-derived CDR1 and CDR2 are MGHRA and YSYEKL. Trimming took 4 bases from V and 4 from J; bases not matched to a gene: 13. CDR3 in amino acids: CASSPGPLAPIYEQYF. The CDR3 region has the DNA TGCGCCAGCAGCCCCGGCCCACTAGCGCCTATTTACGAGCAGTACTTC.

This clone turned up a few times. The V and J genes are TRBV7-2 and TRBJ2-5; 11 nucleotides align to TRBD2. The CDR3 is 17 residues long. Losses at the gene ends were 2 bases for V and 1 base for J; bases not matched to a gene: 6. The germline CDR1 and CDR2 sequences are SGHTA and FQGNSA. Here the CDR3 DNA reads TGTGCCAGCAGCTTATTGGTAGCGGGAGGGTCCCAAGAGACCCAGTACTTC. Residues: CASSLLVAGGSQETQYF.

This clone was observed a handful of times. V gene TRBV7-9 combines with J gene TRBJ1-4; 8 bases are a match to TRBD1. Germline values: CDR1 SEHNR, CDR2 FQNEAQ (reference sequence). Germline trimming cut 5 bases from V and 6 bases from J; bases unmatched to any gene: 8. There are 15 residues in the CDR3. The chain's CDR3 is CASSRAGGAYEKLFF. Written as DNA, the CDR3 is TGTGCCAGCAGCAGAGCAGGGGGCGCCTATGAAAAACTGTTTTTT.

J is TRBJ2-5 and V is TRBV28; possible D gene TRBD1, 6 bases. The CDR3 has 13 amino acids. V was cut by 8 bases and J by 7 bases, with 17 bases left in between. CDR1 is MDHEN and CDR2 is SYDVKM in the germline V gene. For the CDR3, the DNA is TGTGCCAGCGTGGGGACACCAAAGGGGACCCAGTACTTC. Amino acid sequence: CASVGTPKGTQYF.

This sequence joins TRBV25-1 and TRBJ2-2; 9 nucleotides agree with TRBD1. Germline CDR1 MGHDK, CDR2 SYGVNS. Unmatched junction bases numbered 8, after V lost 6 bases and J lost 3 bases. This CDR3 is 16 amino acids long. This CDR3 is CASRGQGASDTGELFF. CDR3 bases: TGTGCCAGCAGGGGACAGGGAGCAAGTGACACCGGGGAGCTGTTTTTT.

This clone was recorded a few times. The chain carries TRBV29-1 and TRBJ2-3; 8 positions agree with TRBD1. This CDR3 region has 14 residues. After removal of 2 bases from V and 3 bases from J, the junction contained 4 bases not matched to a gene. CDR1 is SQVTM and CDR2 is ANQGSEA in the germline V gene. This CDR3 reads CSVELDRETDTQYF. CDR3 DNA: TGCAGCGTTGAATTGGACAGGGAGACAGATACGCAGTATTTT.

The V and J genes are TRBV4-1 and TRBJ2-7; 8 bases align to TRBD2. V gave up 1 base and J gave up 4 bases; unmatched junction bases: 6. The germline V gene has CDR1 MGHRA and CDR2 YSYEKL. The CDR3 has 15 amino acids. The CDR3 sequence is CASSQGKRELYEQYF. CDR3 DNA: TGCGCCAGCAGCCAAGGAAAGCGGGAGCTGTACGAGCAGTACTTC.

Note on this clone: A read error may produce the germline difference seen at one junction end. This sequence joins TRBV7-7 and TRBJ2-5; D may match TRBD1 or TRBD2 (5 bases each). Looked up from germline, CDR1 is SSHAT and CDR2 is FNYEAQ (reference sequence). This CDR3 contains 13 residues. Here the CDR3 DNA reads TGTGCTAGCAGCTTACAGGAGGAAGAGACCCAGTACTTC. This encodes CASSLQEEETQYF. Using reference TRBV7-7 and TRBJ2-5 for the parts outside the CDR3, the full variable domain is GAGVSQSPRYKVTKRGQDVTLRCDPISSHATLYWYQQALGQGPEFLTYFNYEAQPDKSGLPSDRFSAERPEGSISTLTIQRTEQRDSAMYRCASSLQEEETQYFGPGTRLLVL.

The chain combines TRBV30 with TRBJ2-5, with 7 bases identical to TRBD2. Trimming took 1 base from V and 5 from J; bases not matched to a gene: 10. The CDR3 has 15 residues. CDR1 is GTSNPN, CDR2 SVGIG, per germline (reference sequence). CDR3 residues: CAWSEASGPWETQYF. CDR3 in DNA: TGTGCCTGGAGTGAGGCTAGCGGTCCCTGGGAGACCCAGTACTTC.

V and J are TRBV9 and TRBJ2-1, with D possibly TRBD2 on 6 matching bases. The V gene lost 0 bases and the J gene lost 5 bases, with 12 bases spanning the gap. The CDR3 consists of 15 residues. CDR1 is SGDLS and CDR2 is YYNGEE in the germline V gene. The CDR3 bases are TGTGCCAGCAGCGTAGTCGGGAGAGGGAACAATGAGCAGTTCTTC. This gives the protein CASSVVGRGNNEQFF.

The chain uses TRBV7-3 and TRBJ2-1, with 10 bases matching TRBD1. This CDR3 comprises 14 residues. Germline values: CDR1 SGHTA, CDR2 FQGTGA. V was pared by 3 bases and J by 8 bases, with 4 bases of the junction left unmatched. CDR3 coding DNA: TGTGCCAGCAGCTTCGGACAGGGGGTCGATGAGCAGTTCTTC. As protein: CASSFGQGVDEQFF.

The chain carries TRBV27 and TRBJ2-1; TRBD1 might be the D (5 bases). The CDR3 is 15 amino acids. Germline V gene lookup returns CDR1 MNHEY and CDR2 SMNVEV (reference sequence). The V end was cut by 5 bases, the J end by 0 bases, with 11 bases between. In DNA form, the CDR3 reads TGTGCCAGCAGTCAGACAGTGAGCTCCTACAATGAGCAGTTCTTC. Residues: CASSQTVSSYNEQFF.

The chain carries TRBV6-5 and TRBJ1-2; D remains unclear. CDR1 is MNHEY, CDR2 SVGAGI, per germline. The V and J ends lost 0 bases and 5 bases respectively, with 13 bases between them. CDR3 length equals 15 residues. The CDR3 here is CASSYSNRMDYGYTF. The CDR3 DNA reads as TGTGCCAGCAGTTACTCGAACAGAATGGATTATGGCTACACCTTC.

This clone was counted between two and nine times. The chain joins TRBV14 to TRBJ1-1; 7 nucleotides match TRBD1. Germline V lookup: CDR1 SGHDN, CDR2 FVKESK. The CDR3 covers 16 residues. Losses at the gene ends were 0 bases for V and 0 bases for J; bases not matched to a gene: 4. DNA of the CDR3: TGTGCCAGCAGCCAAGAATGGGGACAGCTGAACACTGAAGCTTTCTTT. Its translation is CASSQEWGQLNTEAFF. Full variable domain (remainder filled in from reference TRBV14 and TRBJ1-1): EAGVTQFPSHSVIEKGQTVTLRCDPISGHDNLYWYRRVMGKEIKFLLHFVKESKQDESGMPNNRFLAERTGGTYSTLKVQPAELEDSGVYFCASSQEWGQLNTEAFFGQGTRLTVV.

This chain uses TRBV19 with TRBJ1-5, with D possibly TRBD1 on 5 matching bases. Germline CDR1 is LNHDA and CDR2 is SQIVND (reference sequence). V lost 5 bases to trimming and J lost 5 bases, with 13 bases between them. The length of the CDR3 is 14 residues. The CDR3 reads CASSQGIRDQPQHF. DNA of the CDR3: TGTGCCAGTAGTCAGGGAATAAGAGATCAGCCCCAGCATTTT.

A few counts support this clone. This sample includes further DNA sequences coding for the same CDR3. V usage is TRBV5-1 and J usage is TRBJ2-5, with D perhaps TRBD1 (5 bases). Trimming pared 2 bases from V and 1 base from J, leaving 6 bases between. The CDR3 runs to 13 residues. Germline V gene lookup returns CDR1 SGHRS and CDR2 YFSETQ. The CDR3 region is CASSLDSQETQYF. DNA for the CDR3: TGCGCCAGCAGCTTAGACAGCCAAGAGACCCAGTACTTC. Full variable domain (missing parts from reference TRBV5-1 and TRBJ2-5): KAGVTQTPRYLIKTRGQQVTLSCSPISGHRSVSWYQQTPGQGLQFLFEYFSETQRNKGNFPGRFSGRQFSNSRSEMNVSTLELGDSALYLCASSLDSQETQYFGPGTRLLVL.

This clone has a handful of counts. The CDR3 loop is CASRTRGNTDTQYF. In DNA, the CDR3 is TGTGCCAGCAGAACGCGAGGGAACACAGATACGCAGTATTTT. The V gene is TRBV2, the J gene TRBJ2-3, with D perhaps TRBD2 (5 bases). Germline CDR1 reads SNHLY; CDR2 reads FYNNEI. There are 14 residues in the CDR3. Deletions cut 6 bases from V and 2 bases from J, with 12 bases between. The full variable domain, completed using reference TRBV2 and TRBJ2-3, is EPEVTQTPSHQVTQMGQEVILRCVPISNHLYFYWYRQILGQKVEFLVSFYNNEISEKSEIFDDQFSVERPDGSNFTLKIRSTKLEDSAMYFCASRTRGNTDTQYFGPGTRLTVL.

V and J are TRBV11-1 and TRBJ1-5, with D maybe TRBD1 (6 bases). Deletions cut 8 bases from V and 5 bases from J, with 13 bases between. Germline CDR1 and CDR2: SGHAT and FQDESV (reference sequence). The CDR3 is 13 residues long. Here the CDR3 reads CASALGQYQPQHF. DNA for the CDR3: TGTGCCAGCGCGTTGGGACAATATCAGCCCCAGCATTTT.

In this sample, this clone turned up a few times. The chain combines TRBV7-3 with TRBJ2-7, with TRBD1 matching over 9 bases. CDR1 and CDR2 (germline): SGHTA, FQGTGA. J was trimmed by 2 bases and V by 5 bases; bases with no gene match: 4. The CDR3 is made up of 14 amino acids. The CDR3 DNA reads TGTGCCAGCAGCCCTGGGACAGGGACCTACGAGCAGTACTTC. It is translated as CASSPGTGTYEQYF.